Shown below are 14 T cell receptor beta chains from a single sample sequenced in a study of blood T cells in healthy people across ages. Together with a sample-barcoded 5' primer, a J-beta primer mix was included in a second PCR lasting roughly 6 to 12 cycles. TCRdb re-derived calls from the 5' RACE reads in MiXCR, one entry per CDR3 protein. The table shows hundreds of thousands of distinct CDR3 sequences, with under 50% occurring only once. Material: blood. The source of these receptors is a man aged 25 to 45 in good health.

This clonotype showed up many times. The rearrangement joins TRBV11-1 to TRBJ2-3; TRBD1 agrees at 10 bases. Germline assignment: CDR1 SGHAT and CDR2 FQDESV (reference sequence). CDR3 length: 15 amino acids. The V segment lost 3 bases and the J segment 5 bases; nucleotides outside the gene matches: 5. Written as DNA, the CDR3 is TGTGCCAGCAGCTTTCCGGGACAGGGGAAAGATACGCAGTATTTT. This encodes CASSFPGQGKDTQYF.

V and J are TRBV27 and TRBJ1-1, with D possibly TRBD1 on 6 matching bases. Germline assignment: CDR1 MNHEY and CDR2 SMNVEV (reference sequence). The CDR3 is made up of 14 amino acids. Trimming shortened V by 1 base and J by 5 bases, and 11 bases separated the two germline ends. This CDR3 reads CASSLWGQGTEAFF. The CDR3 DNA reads TGTGCCAGCAGTTTATGGGGTCAGGGGACTGAAGCTTTCTTT.

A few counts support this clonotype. CDR3 nucleotides: TGTGCCACCAGCAACTCCGGGACAGGGGACGAAGCTTTCTTT. It specifies CATSNSGTGDEAFF. The chain couples TRBV15 to TRBJ1-1; 10 bases are shared with TRBD1. V shed 4 bases and J 8 bases; nucleotides not matched to a gene: 7. The CDR3 totals 14 residues. Germline V gene sequence: CDR1 LNHNV, CDR2 YYDKDF (reference sequence).

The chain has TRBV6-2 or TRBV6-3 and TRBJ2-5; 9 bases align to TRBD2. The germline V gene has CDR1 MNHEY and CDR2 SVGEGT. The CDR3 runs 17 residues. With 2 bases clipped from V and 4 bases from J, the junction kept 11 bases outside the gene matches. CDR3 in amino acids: CASSYGSRAGGGETQYF. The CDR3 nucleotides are TGTGCCAGCAGTTACGGCTCCCGAGCGGGGGGCGGAGAGACCCAGTACTTC.

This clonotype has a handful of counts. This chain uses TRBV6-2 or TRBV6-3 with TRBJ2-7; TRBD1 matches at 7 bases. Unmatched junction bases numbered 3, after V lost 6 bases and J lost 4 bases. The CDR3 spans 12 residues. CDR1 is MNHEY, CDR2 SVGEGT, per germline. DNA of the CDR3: TGTGCCAGCAGACAGGGGAAGTACGAGCAGTACTTC. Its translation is CASRQGKYEQYF.

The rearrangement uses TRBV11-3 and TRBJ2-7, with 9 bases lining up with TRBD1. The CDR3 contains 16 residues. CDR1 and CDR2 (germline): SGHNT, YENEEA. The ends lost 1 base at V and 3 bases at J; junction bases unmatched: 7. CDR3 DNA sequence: TGTGCCAGCAGCTTAGTTCCGGACAGGGGATTCTACGAGCAGTACTTC. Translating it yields CASSLVPDRGFYEQYF. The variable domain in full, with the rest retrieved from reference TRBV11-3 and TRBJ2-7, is EAGVVQSPRYKIIEKKQPVAFWCNPISGHNTLYWYLQNLGQGPELLIRYENEEAVDDSQLPKDRFSAERLKGVDSTLKIQPAELGDSAVYLCASSLVPDRGFYEQYFGPGTRLTVT.

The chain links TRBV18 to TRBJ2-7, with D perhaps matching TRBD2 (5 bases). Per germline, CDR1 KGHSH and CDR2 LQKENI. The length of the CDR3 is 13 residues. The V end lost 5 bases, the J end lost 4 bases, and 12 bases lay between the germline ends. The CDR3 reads CASSAKRVYEQYF. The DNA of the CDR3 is TGTGCCAGCTCAGCAAAGAGGGTTTACGAGCAGTACTTC.

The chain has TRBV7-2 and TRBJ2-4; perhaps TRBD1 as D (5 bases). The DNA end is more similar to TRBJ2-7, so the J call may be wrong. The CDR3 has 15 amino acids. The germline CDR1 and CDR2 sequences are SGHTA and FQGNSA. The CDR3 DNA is TGTACCAGCAGCTTAGTGGGTCAGGGTAGGGACGAGCAGTACTTC. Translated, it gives CTSSLVGQGRDEQYF.

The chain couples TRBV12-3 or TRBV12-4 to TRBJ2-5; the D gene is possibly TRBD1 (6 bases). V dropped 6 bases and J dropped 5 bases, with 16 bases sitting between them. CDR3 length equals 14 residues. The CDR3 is CASSDVGGRETQYF. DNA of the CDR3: TGTGCCAGCAGCGACGTTGGGGGCAGGGAGACCCAGTACTTC.

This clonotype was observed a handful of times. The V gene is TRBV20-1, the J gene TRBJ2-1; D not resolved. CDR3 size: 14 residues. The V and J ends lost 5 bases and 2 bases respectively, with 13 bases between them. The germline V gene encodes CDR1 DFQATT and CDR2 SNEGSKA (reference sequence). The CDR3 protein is CSAFDNGPYNEQFF. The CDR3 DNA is TGCAGTGCTTTCGATAACGGCCCCTACAATGAGCAGTTCTTC.

As DNA, the CDR3 is TGTGCCAGCAGTCCTCCGACTAGCACAGATACGCAGTATTTT. Its translation: CASSPPTSTDTQYF. The genes are TRBV28 and TRBJ2-3; D is ambiguous. The V end lost 5 bases, the J end lost 0 bases, and 9 bases lay between the germline ends. This CDR3 is 14 amino acids long. Germline V lookup: CDR1 MDHEN, CDR2 SYDVKM. The full variable domain, rest sourced from reference TRBV28 and TRBJ2-3, is DVKVTQSSRYLVKRTGEKVFLECVQDMDHENMFWYRQDPGLGLRLIYFSYDVKMKEKGDIPEGYSVSREKKERFSLILESASTNQTSMYLCASSPPTSTDTQYFGPGTRLTVL.

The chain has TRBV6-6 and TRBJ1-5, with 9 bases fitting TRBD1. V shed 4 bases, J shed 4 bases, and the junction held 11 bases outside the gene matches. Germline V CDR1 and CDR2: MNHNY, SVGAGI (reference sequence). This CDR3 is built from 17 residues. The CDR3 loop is CASSSLGQGSSNQPQHF. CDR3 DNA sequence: TGTGCCAGCAGTTCCTTGGGACAGGGAAGCTCTAATCAGCCCCAGCATTTT.

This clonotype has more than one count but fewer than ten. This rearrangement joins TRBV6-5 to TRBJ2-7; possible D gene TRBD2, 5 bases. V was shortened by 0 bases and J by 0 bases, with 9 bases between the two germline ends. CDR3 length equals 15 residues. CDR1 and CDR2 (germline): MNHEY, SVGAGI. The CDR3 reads CASSYSRASSYEQYF. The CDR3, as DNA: TGTGCCAGCAGTTACTCGCGGGCCAGCTCCTACGAGCAGTACTTC.

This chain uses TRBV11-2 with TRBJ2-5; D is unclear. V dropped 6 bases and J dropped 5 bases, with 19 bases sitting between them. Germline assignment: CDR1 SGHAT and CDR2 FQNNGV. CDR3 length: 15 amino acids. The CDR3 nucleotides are TGTGCCAGCAGTATCGGACCAGACGTTCGGGAGACCCAGTACTTC. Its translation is CASSIGPDVRETQYF.